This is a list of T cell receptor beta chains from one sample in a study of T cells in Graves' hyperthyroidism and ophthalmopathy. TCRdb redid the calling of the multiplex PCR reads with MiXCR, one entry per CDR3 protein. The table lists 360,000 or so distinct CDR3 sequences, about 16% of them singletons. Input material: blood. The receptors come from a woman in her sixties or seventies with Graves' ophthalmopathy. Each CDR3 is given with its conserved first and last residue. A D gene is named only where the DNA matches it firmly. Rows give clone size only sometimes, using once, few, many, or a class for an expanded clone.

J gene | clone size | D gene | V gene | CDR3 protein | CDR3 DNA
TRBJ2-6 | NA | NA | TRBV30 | CAWSVTDANVLTF | TGTGCCTGGAGTGTAACAGACGCCAACGTCCTGACTTTC
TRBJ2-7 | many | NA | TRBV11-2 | CASSLGGVGPYEQYF | TGTGCCAGCAGCTTAGGGGGCGTAGGGCCCTACGAGCAGTACTTC
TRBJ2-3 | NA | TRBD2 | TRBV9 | CASSAGRAGGGNTQYF | TGTGCCAGCAGCGCTGGGCGAGCGGGAGGGGGAAATACGCAGTATTTT
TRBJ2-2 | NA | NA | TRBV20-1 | CSARDRRWDTGELFF | TGCAGTGCTAGGGACCGGCGATGGGACACCGGGGAGCTGTTTTTT
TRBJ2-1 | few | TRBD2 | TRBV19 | CASSTLAEGNEQFF | TGTGCCAGTAGTACTCTAGCGGAGGGGAATGAGCAGTTCTTC
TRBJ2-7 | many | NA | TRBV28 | CASSFQPGRSSYEQYF | TGTGCCAGCAGTTTCCAACCGGGACGGAGCTCCTACGAGCAGTACTTC
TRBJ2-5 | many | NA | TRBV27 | CASSTSELRETQYF | TGTGCCAGCAGTACCTCGGAGCTACGGGAGACCCAGTACTTC
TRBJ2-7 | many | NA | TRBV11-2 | CASSSTLGGAEHYEQYF | TGTGCCAGCAGCTCTACCCTAGGTGGGGCAGAGCACTACGAGCAGTACTTC
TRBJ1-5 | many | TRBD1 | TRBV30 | CAWSSGQGLNQPQHF | TGTGCCTGGAGTTCGGGACAGGGGCTTAATCAGCCCCAGCATTTT
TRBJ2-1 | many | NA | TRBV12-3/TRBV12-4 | CASRGIDRVSGRSYNEQFF | TGTGCCAGCAGGGGCATCGACAGGGTTAGCGGACGCTCCTACAATGAGCAGTTCTTC
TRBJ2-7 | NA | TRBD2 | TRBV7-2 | CASSITSGRAHEQYF | TGTGCCAGCAGCATCACTAGCGGGAGGGCCCACGAGCAGTACTTC
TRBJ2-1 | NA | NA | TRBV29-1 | CSVEVPEGRQFF | TGCAGCGTTGAGGTGCCGGAGGGCCGGCAGTTCTTC
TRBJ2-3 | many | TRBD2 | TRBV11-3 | CASSKGTSAEDTQYF | TGTGCCAGCAGCAAAGGGACTAGCGCGGAAGATACGCAGTATTTT
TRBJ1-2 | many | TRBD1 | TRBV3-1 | CASSLRTGGFYGYTF | TGTGCCAGCAGCCTAAGGACAGGGGGCTTTTATGGCTACACCTTC
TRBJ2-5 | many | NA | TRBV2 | CASSGSSADQPQETQYF | TGTGCCAGCAGTGGGAGTAGTGCGGACCAACCCCAGGAGACCCAGTACTTC
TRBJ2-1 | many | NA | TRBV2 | CASRRDRDNEQFF | TGTGCCAGCAGAAGGGACCGAGACAATGAGCAGTTCTTC
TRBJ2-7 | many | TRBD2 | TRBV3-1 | CASSEGEGHEQYF | TGTGCCAGCAGCGAAGGGGAGGGCCACGAGCAGTACTTC
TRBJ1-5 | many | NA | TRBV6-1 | CASRQANQPQHF | TGTGCCAGCAGGCAGGCCAATCAGCCCCAGCATTTT
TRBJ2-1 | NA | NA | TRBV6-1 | CASSAGAGMNEQFF | TGTGCCAGCAGTGCCGGGGCCGGGATGAATGAGCAGTTCTTC
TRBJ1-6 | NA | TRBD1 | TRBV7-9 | CASSPDRFNSPLHF | TGTGCCAGCAGCCCGGACAGGTTTAATTCACCCCTCCACTTT
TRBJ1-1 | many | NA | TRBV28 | CASSMHGNTEAFF | TGTGCCAGCAGTATGCATGGGAACACTGAAGCTTTCTTT
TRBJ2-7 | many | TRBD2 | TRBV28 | CASSPLAGGGHEQYF | TGTGCCAGCAGTCCCCTAGCGGGAGGCGGTCACGAGCAGTACTTC
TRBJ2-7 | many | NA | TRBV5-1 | CASSLADNYEQYF | TGCGCCAGCAGCTTGGCCGACAACTACGAGCAGTACTTC
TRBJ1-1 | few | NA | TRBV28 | CASSFVGLLNTEAFF | TGTGCCAGCAGTTTCGTGGGGCTTTTGAACACTGAAGCTTTCTTT
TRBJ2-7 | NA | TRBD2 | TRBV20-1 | CSARDGLAGGGQYF | TGCAGTGCTAGAGATGGACTAGCGGGAGGTGGGCAGTACTTC
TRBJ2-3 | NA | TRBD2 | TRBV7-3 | CASSKTSGRVADTQYF | TGTGCCAGCAGCAAAACTAGCGGGAGGGTCGCAGATACGCAGTATTTT
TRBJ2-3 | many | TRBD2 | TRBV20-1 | CSAARLAGAEDTQYF | TGCAGTGCTGCCCGACTAGCGGGAGCCGAAGATACGCAGTATTTT
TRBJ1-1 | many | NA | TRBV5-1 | CASRVGTMNTEAFF | TGCGCCAGCAGGGTAGGGACAATGAACACTGAAGCTTTCTTT
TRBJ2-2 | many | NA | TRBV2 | CASSEVRGGELFF | TGTGCCAGCAGTGAAGTTCGGGGGGGGGAGCTGTTTTTT
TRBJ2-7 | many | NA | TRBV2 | CASRGPGAPGPDEQYF | TGTGCCAGCAGAGGACCCGGGGCCCCCGGCCCGGACGAGCAGTACTTC
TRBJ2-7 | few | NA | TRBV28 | CASIIGGQSYEQYF | TGTGCCAGCATCATAGGGGGGCAAAGCTACGAGCAGTACTTC
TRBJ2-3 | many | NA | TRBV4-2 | CASSRDFSTDTQYF | TGTGCCAGCAGTCGGGACTTTAGCACAGATACGCAGTATTTT
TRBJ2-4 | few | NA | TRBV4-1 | CASSQEVSLAKNIQYF | TGCGCCAGCAGCCAAGAGGTTTCACTAGCCAAAAACATTCAGTACTTC
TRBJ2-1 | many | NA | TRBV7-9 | CASSPPPYNEQFF | TGTGCCAGCAGCCCTCCCCCCTACAATGAGCAGTTCTTC
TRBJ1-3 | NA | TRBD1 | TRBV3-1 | CASSGGQGATGNTIYF | TGTGCCAGCAGCGGAGGACAGGGGGCGACTGGAAACACCATATATTTT
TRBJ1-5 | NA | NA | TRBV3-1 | CASSPPGDGQPQHF | TGTGCCAGCAGCCCCCCAGGGGACGGACAGCCCCAGCATTTT
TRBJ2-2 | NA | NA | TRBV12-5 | CASGLSPLGSRTGELFF | TGTGCTAGTGGTTTGTCTCCCTTGGGGTCGCGGACCGGGGAGCTGTTTTTT
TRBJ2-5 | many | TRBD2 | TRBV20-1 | CSAQLAGAETQYF | TGCAGTGCCCAACTAGCGGGAGCTGAGACCCAGTACTTC
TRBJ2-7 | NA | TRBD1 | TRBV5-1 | CASSSRQGPLQQYF | TGCGCCAGCAGCTCGCGACAGGGGCCTTTGCAGCAGTACTTC
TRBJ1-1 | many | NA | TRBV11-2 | CASVRTEAFF | TGTGCCAGCGTACGTACTGAAGCTTTCTTT
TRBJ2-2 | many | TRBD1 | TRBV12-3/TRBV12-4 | CASTKDRAVFTGELFF | TGTGCCAGCACCAAGGACAGGGCGGTTTTTACCGGGGAGCTGTTTTTT
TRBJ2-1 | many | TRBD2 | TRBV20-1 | CSARGLAGGSTYNEQFF | TGCAGTGCCCGCGGACTAGCGGGAGGGTCTACCTACAATGAGCAGTTCTTC
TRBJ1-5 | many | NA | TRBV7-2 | CASSLALMGQPQHF | TGTGCCAGCAGCTTAGCGCTGATGGGTCAGCCCCAGCATTTT
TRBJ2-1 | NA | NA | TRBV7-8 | CASSPQTANNEQFF | TGTGCCAGCAGCCCACAGACAGCGAACAATGAGCAGTTCTTC
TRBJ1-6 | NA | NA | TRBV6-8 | CATRGTPNSPLHF | TGCGCCACCCGCGGGACACCGAATTCACCCCTCCACTTT
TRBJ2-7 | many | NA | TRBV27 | CASSLQEDSYEQYF | TGTGCCAGCAGTTTACAGGAGGATTCCTACGAGCAGTACTTC
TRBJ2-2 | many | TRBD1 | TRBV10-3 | CAISELGQGASRNTGELFF | TGTGCCATCAGTGAATTGGGACAGGGGGCGTCCAGGAACACCGGGGAGCTGTTTTTT
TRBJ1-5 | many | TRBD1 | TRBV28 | CASSSGTGSSNQPQHF | TGTGCCAGCAGTTCCGGGACAGGGAGTAGCAATCAGCCCCAGCATTTT
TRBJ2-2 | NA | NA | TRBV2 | CASSEVGNTGELFF | TGTGCCAGCAGTGAAGTAGGGAACACCGGGGAGCTGTTTTTT
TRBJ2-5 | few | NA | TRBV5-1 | CASSLVPGRETQYF | TGCGCCAGCAGCTTGGTACCAGGGCGAGAGACCCAGTACTTC
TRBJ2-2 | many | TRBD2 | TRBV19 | CASSPEPPGLAGSNTGELFF | TGTGCCAGTAGTCCAGAGCCTCCGGGACTAGCGGGGTCGAACACCGGGGAGCTGTTTTTT
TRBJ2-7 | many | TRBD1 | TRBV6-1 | CASSENRGLTYEQYF | TGTGCCAGCAGCGAAAACAGGGGTCTAACCTACGAGCAGTACTTC
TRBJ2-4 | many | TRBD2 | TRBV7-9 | CASTISEGRDIQYF | TGTGCCAGCACTATATCGGAGGGGAGGGACATTCAGTACTTC
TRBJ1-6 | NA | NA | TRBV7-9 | CASTSGGTGSPLHF | TGTGCCAGCACCTCCGGTGGGACGGGTTCACCCCTCCACTTT
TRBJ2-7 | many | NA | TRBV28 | CASSFRGEGYEQYF | TGTGCCAGCAGTTTTCGGGGAGAGGGCTACGAGCAGTACTTC
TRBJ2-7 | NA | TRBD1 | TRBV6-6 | CASSYSGDRVSYEQYF | TGTGCCAGCAGTTACTCAGGGGACAGGGTATCTTACGAGCAGTACTTC
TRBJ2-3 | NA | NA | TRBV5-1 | CASSLGYGGTDTQYF | TGCGCCAGCAGCTTGGGGTATGGGGGGACAGATACGCAGTATTTT